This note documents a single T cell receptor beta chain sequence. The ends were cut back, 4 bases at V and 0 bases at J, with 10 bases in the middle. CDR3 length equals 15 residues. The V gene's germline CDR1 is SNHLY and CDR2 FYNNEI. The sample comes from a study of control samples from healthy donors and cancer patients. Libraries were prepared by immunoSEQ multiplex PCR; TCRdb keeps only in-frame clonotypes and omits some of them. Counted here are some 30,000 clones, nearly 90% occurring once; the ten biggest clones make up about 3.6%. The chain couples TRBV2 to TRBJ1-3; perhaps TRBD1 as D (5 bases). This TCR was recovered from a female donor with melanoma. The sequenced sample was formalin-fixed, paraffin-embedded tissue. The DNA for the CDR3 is TGTGCCAGCAGTGCGGCAGGGTACTCTGGAAACACCATATATTTT. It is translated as CASSAAGYSGNTIYF.